The sequence of this T cell receptor (beta chain) was determined in a study of cytomegalovirus exposure and HLA in healthy donors. Points from the study as a whole: Earlier analysis yielded a pattern in which most TCR beta V segments were productive about 90% or about 30% of the time. Common viral pathogens seemed, in a later analysis, to connect with several of the most significant clusters. Other equally common chains were less clonally expanded than HLA-associated TCR beta chains, a later analysis showed. TCR beta chains numbering some 160 were designated cytomegalovirus-associated.

Primers for the PCR totalled 60 Vbeta and 13 Jbeta. Here immunoSEQ multiplex PCR was the method, and the copy in TCRdb shows in-frame clones only, minus some. Altogether 150,000 to 200,000 clones are present, about 88% being singletons, with the ten largest covering approximately 2%. CDR1 SGHRS and CDR2 YFSETQ come from the germline V gene. The CDR3 is made up of 17 amino acids. V lost 4 bases, J lost 0 bases, and 16 bases lay in between. As to this clone: No antigen is known for it.

The chain is built from TRBV5-1 and TRBJ2-2; tentative D call: TRBD2 (7 bases). The receptor's source is a woman younger than 30 in good health and CMV-seronegative. Sequencing used PBMCs. The DNA for the CDR3 is TGCGCCAGCAGCCCCGTCCGCGGGGGCACGAACACCGGGGAGCTGTTTTTT. This codes for CASSPVRGGTNTGELFF.